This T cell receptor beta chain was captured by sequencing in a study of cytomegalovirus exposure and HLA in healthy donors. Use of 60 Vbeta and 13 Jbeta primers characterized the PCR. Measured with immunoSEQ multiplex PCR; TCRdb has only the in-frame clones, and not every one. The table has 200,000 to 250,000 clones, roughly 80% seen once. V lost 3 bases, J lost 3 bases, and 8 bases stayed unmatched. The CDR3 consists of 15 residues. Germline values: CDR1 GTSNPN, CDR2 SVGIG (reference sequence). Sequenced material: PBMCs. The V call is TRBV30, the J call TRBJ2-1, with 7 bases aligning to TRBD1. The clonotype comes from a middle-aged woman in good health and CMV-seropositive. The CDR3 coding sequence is TGTGCCTGGAGCCAAGGGGGCGGTAGCTACAATGAGCAGTTCTTC. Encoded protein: CAWSQGGGSYNEQFF. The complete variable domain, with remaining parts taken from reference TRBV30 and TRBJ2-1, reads SQTIHQWPATLVQPVGSPLSLECTVEGTSNPNLYWYRQAAGRGLQLLFYSVGIGQISSEVPQNLSASRPQDRQFILSSKKLLLSDSGFYLCAWSQGGGSYNEQFFGPGTRLTVL.